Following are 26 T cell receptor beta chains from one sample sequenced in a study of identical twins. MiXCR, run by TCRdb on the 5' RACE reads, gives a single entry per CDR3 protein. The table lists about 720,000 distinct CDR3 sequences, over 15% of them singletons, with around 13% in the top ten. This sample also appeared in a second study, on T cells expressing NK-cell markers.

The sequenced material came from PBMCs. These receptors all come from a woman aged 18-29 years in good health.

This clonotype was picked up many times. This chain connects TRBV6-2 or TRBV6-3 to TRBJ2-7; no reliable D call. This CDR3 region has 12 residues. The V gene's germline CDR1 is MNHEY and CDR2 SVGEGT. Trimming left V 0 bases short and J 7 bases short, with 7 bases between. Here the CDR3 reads CASSYSTREQYF. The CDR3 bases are TGTGCCAGCAGTTACTCGACTCGGGAGCAGTACTTC.

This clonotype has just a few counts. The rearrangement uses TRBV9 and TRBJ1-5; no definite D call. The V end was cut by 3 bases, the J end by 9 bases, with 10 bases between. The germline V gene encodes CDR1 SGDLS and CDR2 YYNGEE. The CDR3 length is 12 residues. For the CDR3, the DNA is TGTGCCAGCAGCGAGCGGGATGGGCCCCAGCATTTT. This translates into CASSERDGPQHF. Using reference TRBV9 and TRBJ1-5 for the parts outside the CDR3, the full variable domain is DSGVTQTPKHLITATGQRVTLRCSPRSGDLSVYWYQQSLDQGLQFLIQYYNGEERAKGNILERFSAQQFPDLHSELNLSSLELGDSALYFCASSERDGPQHFGDGTRLSIL.

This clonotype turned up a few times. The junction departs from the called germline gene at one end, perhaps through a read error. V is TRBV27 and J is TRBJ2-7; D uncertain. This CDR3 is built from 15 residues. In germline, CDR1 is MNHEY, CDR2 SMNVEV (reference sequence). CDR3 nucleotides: TGTGCCACCAGTAAGTGGTTAAGGACCGGTTACGAGCAGTACTTC. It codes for CATSKWLRTGYEQYF.

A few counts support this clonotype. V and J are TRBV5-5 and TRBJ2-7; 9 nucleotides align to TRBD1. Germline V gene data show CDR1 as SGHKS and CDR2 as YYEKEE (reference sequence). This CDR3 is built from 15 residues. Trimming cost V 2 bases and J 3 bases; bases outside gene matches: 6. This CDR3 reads CASSLSGTGNYEQYF. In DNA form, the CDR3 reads TGTGCCAGCAGCTTATCCGGGACAGGGAACTACGAGCAGTACTTC.

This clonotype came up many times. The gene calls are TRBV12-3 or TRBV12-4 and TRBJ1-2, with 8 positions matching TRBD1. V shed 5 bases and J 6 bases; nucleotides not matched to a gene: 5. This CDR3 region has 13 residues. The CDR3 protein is CASSGQGWDGYTF. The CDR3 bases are TGTGCCAGCAGTGGACAGGGATGGGATGGCTACACCTTC.

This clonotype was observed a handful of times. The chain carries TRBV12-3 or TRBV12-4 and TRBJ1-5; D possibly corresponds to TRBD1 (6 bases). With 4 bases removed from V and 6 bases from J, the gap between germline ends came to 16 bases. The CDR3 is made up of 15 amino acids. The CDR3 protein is CASSSMGGPSQPQHF. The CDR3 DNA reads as TGTGCCAGCAGTTCCATGGGGGGGCCGAGTCAGCCCCAGCATTTT.

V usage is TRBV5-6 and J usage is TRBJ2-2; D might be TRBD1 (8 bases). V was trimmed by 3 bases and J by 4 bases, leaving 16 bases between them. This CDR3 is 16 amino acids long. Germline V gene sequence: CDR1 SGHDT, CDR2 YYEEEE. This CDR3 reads CASSSGQGGATGELFF. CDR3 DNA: TGTGCCAGCAGCTCCGGACAGGGAGGGGCCACCGGGGAGCTGTTTTTT. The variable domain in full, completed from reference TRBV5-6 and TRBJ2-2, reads DAGVTQSPTHLIKTRGQQVTLRCSPKSGHDTVSWYQQALGQGPQFIFQYYEEEERQRGNFPDRFSGHQFPNYSSELNVNALLLGDSALYLCASSSGQGGATGELFFGEGSRLTVL.

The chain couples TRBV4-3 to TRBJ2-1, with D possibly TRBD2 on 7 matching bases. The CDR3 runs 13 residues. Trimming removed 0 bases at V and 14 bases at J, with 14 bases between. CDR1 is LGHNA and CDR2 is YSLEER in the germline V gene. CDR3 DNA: TGCGCCAGCAGCCAAGAAGGGGGGGAAAGGGAGTTCTTC. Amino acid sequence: CASSQEGGEREFF.

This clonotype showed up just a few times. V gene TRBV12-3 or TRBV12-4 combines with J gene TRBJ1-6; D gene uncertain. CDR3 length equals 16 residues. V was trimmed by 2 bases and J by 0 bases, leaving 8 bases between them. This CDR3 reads CASSLRRISYNSPLHF. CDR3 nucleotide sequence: TGTGCCAGCAGTTTACGCCGGATCTCCTATAATTCACCCCTCCACTTT.

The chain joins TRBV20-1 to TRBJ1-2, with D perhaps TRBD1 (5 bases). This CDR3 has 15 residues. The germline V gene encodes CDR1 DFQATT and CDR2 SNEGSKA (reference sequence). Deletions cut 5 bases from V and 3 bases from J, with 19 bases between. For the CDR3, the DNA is TGCAGTGCTCCTCTCTCAGGGTCGGGTCACTATGGCTACACCTTC. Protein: CSAPLSGSGHYGYTF.

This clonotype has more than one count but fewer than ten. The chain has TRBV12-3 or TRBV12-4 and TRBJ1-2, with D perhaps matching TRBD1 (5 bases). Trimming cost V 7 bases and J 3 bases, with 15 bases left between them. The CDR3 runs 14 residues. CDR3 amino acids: CASTQASGYYGYTF. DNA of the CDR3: TGTGCCAGCACCCAAGCGTCAGGGTACTATGGCTACACCTTC.

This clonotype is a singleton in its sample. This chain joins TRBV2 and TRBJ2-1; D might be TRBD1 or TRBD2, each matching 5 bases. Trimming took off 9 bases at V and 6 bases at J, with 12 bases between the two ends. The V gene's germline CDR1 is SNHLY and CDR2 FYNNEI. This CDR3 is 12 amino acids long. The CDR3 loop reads CARRGVGNEQFF. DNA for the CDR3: TGTGCCAGGAGAGGGGTTGGCAATGAGCAGTTCTTC.

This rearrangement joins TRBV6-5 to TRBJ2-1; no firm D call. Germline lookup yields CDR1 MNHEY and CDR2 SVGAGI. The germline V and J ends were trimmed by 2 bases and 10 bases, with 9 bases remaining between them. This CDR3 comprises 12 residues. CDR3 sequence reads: CASSYRLGEQFF. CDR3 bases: TGTGCCAGCAGTTACCGGCTGGGGGAGCAGTTCTTC.

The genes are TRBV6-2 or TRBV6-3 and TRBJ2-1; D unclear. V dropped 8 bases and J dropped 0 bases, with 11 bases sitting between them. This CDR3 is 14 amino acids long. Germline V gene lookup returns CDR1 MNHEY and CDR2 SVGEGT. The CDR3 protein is CASRRASSYNEQFF. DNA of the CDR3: TGTGCCAGCCGTAGGGCCAGCTCCTACAATGAGCAGTTCTTC.

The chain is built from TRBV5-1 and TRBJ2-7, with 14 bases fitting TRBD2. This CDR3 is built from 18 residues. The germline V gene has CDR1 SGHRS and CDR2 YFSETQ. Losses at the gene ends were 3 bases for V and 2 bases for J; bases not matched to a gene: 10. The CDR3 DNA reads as TGCGCCAGCAGCTGGACCGGGACTAGCGGGAGCGTACCCTACGAGCAGTACTTC. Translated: CASSWTGTSGSVPYEQYF.

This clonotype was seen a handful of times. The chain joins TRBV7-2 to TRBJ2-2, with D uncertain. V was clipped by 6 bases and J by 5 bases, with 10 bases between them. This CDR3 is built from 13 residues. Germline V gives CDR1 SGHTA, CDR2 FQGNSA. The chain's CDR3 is CASSTTQTGELFF. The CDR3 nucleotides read TGTGCCAGCAGTACTACCCAGACCGGGGAGCTGTTTTTT. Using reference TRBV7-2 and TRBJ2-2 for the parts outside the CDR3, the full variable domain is GAGVSQSPSNKVTEKGKDVELRCDPISGHTALYWYRQSLGQGLEFLIYFQGNSAPDKSGLPSDRFSAERTGGSVSTLTIQRTQQEDSAVYLCASSTTQTGELFFGEGSRLTVL.

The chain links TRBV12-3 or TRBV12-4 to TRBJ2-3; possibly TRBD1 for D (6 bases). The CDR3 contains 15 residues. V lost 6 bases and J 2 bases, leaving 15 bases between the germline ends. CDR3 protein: CASRLGAHFTDTQYF. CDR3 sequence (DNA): TGTGCCAGCAGACTGGGGGCACACTTCACAGATACGCAGTATTTT.

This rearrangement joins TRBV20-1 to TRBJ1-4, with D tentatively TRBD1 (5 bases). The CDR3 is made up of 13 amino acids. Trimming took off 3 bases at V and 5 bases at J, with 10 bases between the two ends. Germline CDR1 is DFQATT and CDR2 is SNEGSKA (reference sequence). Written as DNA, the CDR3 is TGCAGTGCTAGGGACAACCAAAATGAAAAACTGTTTTTT. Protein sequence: CSARDNQNEKLFF.

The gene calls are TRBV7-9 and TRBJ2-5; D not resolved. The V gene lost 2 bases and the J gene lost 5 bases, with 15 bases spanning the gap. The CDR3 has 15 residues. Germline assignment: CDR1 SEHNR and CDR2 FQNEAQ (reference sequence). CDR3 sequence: CASSLWAGDLETQYF. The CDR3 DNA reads TGTGCCAGCAGCTTATGGGCAGGAGACTTGGAGACCCAGTACTTC.

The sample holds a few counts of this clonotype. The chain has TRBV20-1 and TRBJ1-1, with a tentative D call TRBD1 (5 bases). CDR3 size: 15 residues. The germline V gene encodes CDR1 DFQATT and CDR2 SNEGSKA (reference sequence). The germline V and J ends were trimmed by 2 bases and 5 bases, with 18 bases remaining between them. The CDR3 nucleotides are TGCAGTGCTAGACGCCAGACAGCCCTTGAGACTGAAGCTTTCTTT. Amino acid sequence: CSARRQTALETEAFF.

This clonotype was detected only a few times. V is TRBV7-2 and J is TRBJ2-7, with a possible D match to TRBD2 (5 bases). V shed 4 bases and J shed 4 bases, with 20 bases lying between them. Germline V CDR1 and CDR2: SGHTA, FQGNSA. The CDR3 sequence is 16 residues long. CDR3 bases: TGTGCCAGCAGCTCAACCAGTGTACTGGGAGAATACGAGCAGTACTTC. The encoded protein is CASSSTSVLGEYEQYF.

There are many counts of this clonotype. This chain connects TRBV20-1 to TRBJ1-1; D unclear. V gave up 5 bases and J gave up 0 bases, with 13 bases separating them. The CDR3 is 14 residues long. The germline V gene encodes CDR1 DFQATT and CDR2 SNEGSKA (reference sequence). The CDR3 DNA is TGCAGTGCTCCTCGGACGGATATGAACACTGAAGCTTTCTTT. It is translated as CSAPRTDMNTEAFF.

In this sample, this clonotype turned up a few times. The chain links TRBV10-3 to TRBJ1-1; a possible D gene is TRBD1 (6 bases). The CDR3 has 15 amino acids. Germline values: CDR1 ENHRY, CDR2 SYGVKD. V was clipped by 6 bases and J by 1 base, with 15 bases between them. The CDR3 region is CAISGRGQTNTEAFF. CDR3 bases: TGTGCCATCAGCGGCCGTGGACAGACGAACACTGAAGCTTTCTTT.

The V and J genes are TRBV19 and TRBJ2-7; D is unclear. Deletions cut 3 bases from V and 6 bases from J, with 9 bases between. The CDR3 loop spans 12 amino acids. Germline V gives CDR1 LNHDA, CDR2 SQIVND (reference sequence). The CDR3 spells CASSMDLLEQYF. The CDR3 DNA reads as TGTGCCAGTAGTATGGATCTCCTCGAGCAGTACTTC.

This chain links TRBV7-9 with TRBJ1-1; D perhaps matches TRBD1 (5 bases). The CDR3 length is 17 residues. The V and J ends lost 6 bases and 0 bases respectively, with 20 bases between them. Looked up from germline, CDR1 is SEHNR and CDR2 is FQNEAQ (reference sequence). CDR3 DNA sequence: TGTGCCAGCAGAATTACAGGTACCCGAACAATGAACACTGAAGCTTTCTTT. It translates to CASRITGTRTMNTEAFF.

The CDR3 coding sequence is TGTGCCAGCAGTCCAGGGGGGGCCTTGGGAAACATTCAGTACTTC. This translates into CASSPGGALGNIQYF. This chain connects TRBV11-3 to TRBJ2-4; either TRBD1 or TRBD2 may fit D (7 bases each). This CDR3 has 15 residues. Trimming removed 6 bases from V and 6 bases from J, with 18 bases in between. Germline V lookup: CDR1 SGHNT, CDR2 YENEEA.